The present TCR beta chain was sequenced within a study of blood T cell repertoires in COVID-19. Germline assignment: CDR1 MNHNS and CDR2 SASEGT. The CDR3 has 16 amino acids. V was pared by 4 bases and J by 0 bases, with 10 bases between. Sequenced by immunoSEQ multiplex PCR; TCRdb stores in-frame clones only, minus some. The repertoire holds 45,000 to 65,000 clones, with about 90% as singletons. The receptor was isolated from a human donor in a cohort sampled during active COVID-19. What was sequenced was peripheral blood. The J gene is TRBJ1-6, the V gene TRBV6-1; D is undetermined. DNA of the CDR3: TGTGCCAGCAGTGCAAAGGGAGGCTCCTATAATTCACCCCTCCACTTT. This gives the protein CASSAKGGSYNSPLHF.